The 9 T cell receptor beta chains below all came from one sample that was sequenced in a study of blood T cell repertoires in COVID-19. The data were produced by immunoSEQ multiplex PCR, yet TCRdb's version contains in-frame clones alone and is incomplete. The sample contains fewer than 200,000 clones, 85% to 90% of which appear only once. Material: peripheral blood. These receptors came from a middle-aged man with active or convalescent COVID-19.

This chain links TRBV5-1 with TRBJ2-7; D gene uncertain. The germline V and J ends were trimmed by 4 bases and 6 bases, with 17 bases remaining between them. The germline V gene encodes CDR1 SGHRS and CDR2 YFSETQ. The CDR3 has 14 residues. In DNA, the CDR3 is TGCGCCAGCAGCAACACAACTAATTTATTCGAGCAGTACTTC. Protein product: CASSNTTNLFEQYF.

In this sample, this clone turned up a few times. The CDR3 reads CASSPATGSAGANVLTF. The CDR3 coding sequence is TGTGCCAGCTCACCAGCAACAGGGTCCGCTGGGGCCAACGTCCTGACTTTC. The rearrangement joins TRBV18 to TRBJ2-6; a weak D match, TRBD1 (6 bases). V shed 2 bases and J shed 2 bases, with 13 bases lying between them. The CDR3 contains 17 residues. Germline V CDR1 and CDR2: KGHSH, LQKENI.

This chain connects TRBV18 to TRBJ2-3; 13 bases match TRBD2. Per the germline V gene, CDR1 is KGHSH and CDR2 is LQKENI. V shed 2 bases and J 6 bases; nucleotides not matched to a gene: 8. The CDR3 runs 17 residues. CDR3 region: CASSPITSGGALDTQYF. Here the CDR3 DNA reads TGTGCCAGCTCACCAATAACTAGCGGGGGGGCATTGGATACGCAGTATTTT.

CDR3 amino acids: CASSPLDRAPNTGELFF. Here the CDR3 DNA reads TGTGCCAGCAGTCCCTTGGACAGGGCCCCGAACACCGGGGAGCTGTTTTTT. The gene calls are TRBV27 and TRBJ2-2, with TRBD1 identical over 8 bases. Germline CDR1 is MNHEY and CDR2 is SMNVEV (reference sequence). The CDR3 consists of 17 residues. J was trimmed by 0 bases and V by 5 bases; bases with no gene match: 8.

The chain uses TRBV29-1 and TRBJ2-5, with D perhaps matching TRBD1 (6 bases). CDR1 is SQVTM and CDR2 is ANQGSEA in the germline V gene. V lost 2 bases and J 3 bases, leaving 7 bases between the germline ends. The CDR3 has 12 amino acids. The CDR3 DNA sequence: TGCAGCGTTGAAAACAGGGAAGAGACCCAGTACTTC. Its translation: CSVENREETQYF.

This chain connects TRBV12-3 or TRBV12-4 to TRBJ2-3, with D perhaps TRBD2 (5 bases). This CDR3 region has 13 residues. Trimming pared 2 bases from V and 2 bases from J, leaving 5 bases between. CDR3 region: CASSLLATDTQYF. Here the CDR3 DNA reads TGTGCCAGCAGTTTACTAGCCACAGATACGCAGTATTTT.

The chain has TRBV10-3 and TRBJ2-7; 10 nucleotides agree with TRBD2. Germline V CDR1 and CDR2: ENHRY, SYGVKD. J gave up 5 bases and V 5 bases, and 9 bases lay outside the gene matches. CDR3 size: 15 residues. In nucleotides, the CDR3 is TGTGCCATCAGTCATAGCGGGGGGCCTGTCGACGAGCAGTACTTC. This translates into CAISHSGGPVDEQYF.

The gene calls are TRBV4-3 and TRBJ2-5, with D possibly being TRBD2 (6 bases). CDR1 is LGHNA, CDR2 YSLEER, per germline. Trimming shortened V by 0 bases and J by 5 bases, and 13 bases separated the two germline ends. The CDR3 totals 15 residues. This CDR3 is CASSQDRGLRETQYF. In DNA form, the CDR3 reads TGCGCCAGCAGCCAAGATCGGGGGTTGCGGGAGACCCAGTACTTC.

V gene TRBV2 combines with J gene TRBJ2-1; 8 bases are shared with TRBD1. The CDR3 has 15 residues. The junction had 11 bases not matched to a gene; V was cut back by 8 bases and J by 5 bases. In germline, CDR1 is SNHLY, CDR2 FYNNEI. CDR3 nucleotides: TGTGCCAGCCTGCACGACAGGGGAATCGACAATGAGCAGTTCTTC. Encoded protein: CASLHDRGIDNEQFF.